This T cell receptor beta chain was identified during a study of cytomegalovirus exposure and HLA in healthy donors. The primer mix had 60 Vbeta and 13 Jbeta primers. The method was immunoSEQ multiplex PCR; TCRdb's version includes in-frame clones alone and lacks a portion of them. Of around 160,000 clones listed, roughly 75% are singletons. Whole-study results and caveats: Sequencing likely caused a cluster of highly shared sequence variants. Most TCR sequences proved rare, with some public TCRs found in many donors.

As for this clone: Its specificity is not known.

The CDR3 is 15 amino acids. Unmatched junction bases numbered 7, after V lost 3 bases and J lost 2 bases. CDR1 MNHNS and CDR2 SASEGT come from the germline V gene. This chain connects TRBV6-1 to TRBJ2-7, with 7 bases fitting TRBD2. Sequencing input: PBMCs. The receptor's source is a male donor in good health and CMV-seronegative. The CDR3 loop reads CASSEVGRGTYEQYF. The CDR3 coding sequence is TGTGCCAGCAGTGAGGTGGGGCGGGGGACCTACGAGCAGTACTTC.